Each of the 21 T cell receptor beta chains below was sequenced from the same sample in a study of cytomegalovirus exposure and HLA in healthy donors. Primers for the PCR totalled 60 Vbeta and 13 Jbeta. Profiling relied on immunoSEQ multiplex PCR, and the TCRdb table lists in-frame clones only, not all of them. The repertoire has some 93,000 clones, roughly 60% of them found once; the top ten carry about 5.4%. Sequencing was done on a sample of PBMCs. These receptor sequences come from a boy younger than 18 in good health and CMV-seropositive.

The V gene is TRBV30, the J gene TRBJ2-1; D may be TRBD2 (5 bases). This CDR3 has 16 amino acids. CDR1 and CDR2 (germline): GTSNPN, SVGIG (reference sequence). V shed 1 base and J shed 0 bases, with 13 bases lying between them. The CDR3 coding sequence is TGTGCCTGGAGTGCCTCTATTGGACTCTCCTACAATGAGCAGTTCTTC. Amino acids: CAWSASIGLSYNEQFF. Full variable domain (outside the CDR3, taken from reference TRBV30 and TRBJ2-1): SQTIHQWPATLVQPVGSPLSLECTVEGTSNPNLYWYRQAAGRGLQLLFYSVGIGQISSEVPQNLSASRPQDRQFILSSKKLLLSDSGFYLCAWSASIGLSYNEQFFGPGTRLTVL.

CDR3 sequence reads: CASSLGGTAVSEQYF. The CDR3 nucleotides are TGTGCCAGCAGTTTAGGAGGGACCGCCGTCTCCGAGCAGTACTTC. The gene calls are TRBV27 and TRBJ2-7; D perhaps matches TRBD2 (6 bases). CDR1 MNHEY and CDR2 SMNVEV come from the germline V gene (reference sequence). CDR3 length: 15 residues. The V end lost 2 bases, the J end lost 6 bases, and 17 bases lay between the germline ends.

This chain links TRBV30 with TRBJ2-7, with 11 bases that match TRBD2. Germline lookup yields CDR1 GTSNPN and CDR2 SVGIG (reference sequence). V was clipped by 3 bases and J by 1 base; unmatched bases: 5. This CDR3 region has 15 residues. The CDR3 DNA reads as TGTGCCTGGAGCCCGACTAGCGGGGTATCCTACGAGCAGTACTTC. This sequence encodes CAWSPTSGVSYEQYF.

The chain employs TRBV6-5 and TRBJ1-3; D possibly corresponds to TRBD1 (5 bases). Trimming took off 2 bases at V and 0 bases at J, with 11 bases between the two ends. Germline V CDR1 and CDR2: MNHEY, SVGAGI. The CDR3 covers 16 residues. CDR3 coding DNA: TGTGCCAGCAGTTACGGGGCAACGAGCTCTGGAAACACCATATATTTT. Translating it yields CASSYGATSSGNTIYF.

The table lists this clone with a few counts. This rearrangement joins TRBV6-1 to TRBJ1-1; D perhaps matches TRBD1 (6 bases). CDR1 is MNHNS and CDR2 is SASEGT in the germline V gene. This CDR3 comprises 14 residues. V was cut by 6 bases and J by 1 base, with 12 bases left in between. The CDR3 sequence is CASRVQGPNTEAFF. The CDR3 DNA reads TGTGCCAGCAGGGTACAGGGACCGAACACTGAAGCTTTCTTT.

CDR3 sequence (DNA): TGCAGCGTTTCCGGGAGCACAGATACGCAGTATTTT. This translates into CSVSGSTDTQYF. The chain carries TRBV29-1 and TRBJ2-3; no firm D call. Trimming removed 5 bases from V and 0 bases from J, with 6 bases in between. The germline V gene has CDR1 SQVTM and CDR2 ANQGSEA. This CDR3 is built from 12 residues.

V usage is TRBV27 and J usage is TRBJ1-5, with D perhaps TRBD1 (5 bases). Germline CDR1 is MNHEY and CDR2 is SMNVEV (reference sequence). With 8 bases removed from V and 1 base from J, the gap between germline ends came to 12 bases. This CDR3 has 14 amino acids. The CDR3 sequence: CASAPGESNQPQHF. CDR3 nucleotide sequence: TGTGCCAGCGCTCCGGGGGAGAGCAATCAGCCCCAGCATTTT.

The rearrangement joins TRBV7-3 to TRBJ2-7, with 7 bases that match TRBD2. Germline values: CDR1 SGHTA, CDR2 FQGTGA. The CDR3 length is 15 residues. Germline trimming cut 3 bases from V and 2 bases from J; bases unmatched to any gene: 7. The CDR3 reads CASSFGLADTYEQYF. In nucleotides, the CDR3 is TGTGCCAGCAGCTTTGGCCTAGCGGACACCTACGAGCAGTACTTC.

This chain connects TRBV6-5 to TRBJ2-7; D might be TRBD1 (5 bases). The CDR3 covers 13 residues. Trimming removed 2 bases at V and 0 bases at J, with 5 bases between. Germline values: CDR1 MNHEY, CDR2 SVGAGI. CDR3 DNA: TGTGCCAGCAGTTACAGGGGCTCCTACGAGCAGTACTTC. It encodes CASSYRGSYEQYF.

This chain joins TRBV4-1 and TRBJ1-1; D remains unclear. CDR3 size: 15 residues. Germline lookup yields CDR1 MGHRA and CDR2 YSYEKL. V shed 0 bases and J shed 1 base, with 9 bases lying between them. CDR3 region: CASSQDPHGNTEAFF. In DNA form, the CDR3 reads TGCGCCAGCAGCCAAGATCCGCACGGGAACACTGAAGCTTTCTTT.

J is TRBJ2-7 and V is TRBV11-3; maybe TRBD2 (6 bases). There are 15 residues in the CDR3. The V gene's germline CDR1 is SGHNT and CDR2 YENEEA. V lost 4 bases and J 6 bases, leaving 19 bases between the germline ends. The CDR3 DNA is TGTGCCAGCAGCTCGGGGCTTGGGACTTTTGGCGAGCAGTACTTC. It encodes CASSSGLGTFGEQYF.

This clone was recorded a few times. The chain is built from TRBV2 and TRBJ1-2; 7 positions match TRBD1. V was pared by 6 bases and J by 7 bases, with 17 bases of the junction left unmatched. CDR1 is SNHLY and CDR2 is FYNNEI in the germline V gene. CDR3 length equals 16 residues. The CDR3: CASSRMGPSTGSGYTF. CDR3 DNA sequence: TGTGCCAGCAGCCGGATGGGGCCGTCGACAGGGAGTGGCTACACCTTC. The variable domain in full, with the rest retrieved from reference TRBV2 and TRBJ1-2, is EPEVTQTPSHQVTQMGQEVILRCVPISNHLYFYWYRQILGQKVEFLVSFYNNEISEKSEIFDDQFSVERPDGSNFTLKIRSTKLEDSAMYFCASSRMGPSTGSGYTFGSGTRLTVV.

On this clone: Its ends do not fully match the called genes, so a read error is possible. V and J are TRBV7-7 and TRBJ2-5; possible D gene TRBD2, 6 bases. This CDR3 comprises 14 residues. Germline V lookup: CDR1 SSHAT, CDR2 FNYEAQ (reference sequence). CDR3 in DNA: TGTGCTAGCAGCCTTATGGGGGGACAAGAGACCCAGTACTTC. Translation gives CASSLMGGQETQYF.

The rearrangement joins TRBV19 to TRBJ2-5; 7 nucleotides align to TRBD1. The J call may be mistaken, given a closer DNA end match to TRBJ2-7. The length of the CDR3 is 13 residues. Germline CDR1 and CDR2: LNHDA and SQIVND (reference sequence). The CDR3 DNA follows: TGTGCCAGTAGCAGGGACAGAGCGTACGAGCAGTACTTC. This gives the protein CASSRDRAYEQYF.

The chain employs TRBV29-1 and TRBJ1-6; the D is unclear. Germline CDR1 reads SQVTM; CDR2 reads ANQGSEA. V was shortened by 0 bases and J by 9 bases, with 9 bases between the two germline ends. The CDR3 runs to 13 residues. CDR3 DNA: TGCAGCGTTGAAGATACCCCCGGTTCACCCCTCCACTTT. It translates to CSVEDTPGSPLHF.

CDR3 nucleotides: TGTGCCAGCAATGCGGGAGGTTCCTACGAGCAGTACTTC. Encoded protein: CASNAGGSYEQYF. V is TRBV2 and J is TRBJ2-7, with TRBD2 matching over 8 bases. Germline V lookup: CDR1 SNHLY, CDR2 FYNNEI. J gave up 1 base and V 7 bases, and 3 bases lay outside the gene matches. This CDR3 region has 13 residues.

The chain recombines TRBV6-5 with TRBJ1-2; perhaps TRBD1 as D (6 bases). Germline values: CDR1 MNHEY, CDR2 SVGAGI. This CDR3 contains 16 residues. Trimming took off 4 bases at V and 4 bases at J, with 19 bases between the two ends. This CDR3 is CASSSRIGGGGYGYTF. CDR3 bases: TGTGCCAGCAGTTCCCGCATAGGGGGTGGAGGCTATGGCTACACCTTC.

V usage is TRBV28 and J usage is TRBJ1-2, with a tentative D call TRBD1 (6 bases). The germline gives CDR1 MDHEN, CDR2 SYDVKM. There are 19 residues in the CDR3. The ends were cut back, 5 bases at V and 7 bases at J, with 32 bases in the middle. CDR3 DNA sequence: TGTGCCAGCAGTGTAAAAAAGTACTCTCGACAGGTTTTTTTGGGTGGCTACACCTTC. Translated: CASSVKKYSRQVFLGGYTF.

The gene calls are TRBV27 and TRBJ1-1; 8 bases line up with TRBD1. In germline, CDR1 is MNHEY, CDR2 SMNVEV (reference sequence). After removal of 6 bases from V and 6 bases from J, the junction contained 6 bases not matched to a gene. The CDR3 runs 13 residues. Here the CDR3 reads CASSPLDRAEAFF. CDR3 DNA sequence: TGTGCCAGCAGCCCTTTGGACAGGGCTGAAGCTTTCTTT.

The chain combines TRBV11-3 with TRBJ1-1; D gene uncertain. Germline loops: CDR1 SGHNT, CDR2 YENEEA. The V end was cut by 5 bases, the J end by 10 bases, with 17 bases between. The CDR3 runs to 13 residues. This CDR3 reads CASSRGDSTVAFF. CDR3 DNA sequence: TGTGCCAGCAGCCGCGGGGATAGCACGGTAGCTTTCTTT.

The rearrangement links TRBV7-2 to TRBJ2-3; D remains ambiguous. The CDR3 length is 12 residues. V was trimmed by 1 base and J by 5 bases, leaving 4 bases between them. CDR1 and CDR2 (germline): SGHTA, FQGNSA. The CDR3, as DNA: TGTGCCAGCAGCTTAGGAGTAGATACGCAGTATTTT. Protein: CASSLGVDTQYF.